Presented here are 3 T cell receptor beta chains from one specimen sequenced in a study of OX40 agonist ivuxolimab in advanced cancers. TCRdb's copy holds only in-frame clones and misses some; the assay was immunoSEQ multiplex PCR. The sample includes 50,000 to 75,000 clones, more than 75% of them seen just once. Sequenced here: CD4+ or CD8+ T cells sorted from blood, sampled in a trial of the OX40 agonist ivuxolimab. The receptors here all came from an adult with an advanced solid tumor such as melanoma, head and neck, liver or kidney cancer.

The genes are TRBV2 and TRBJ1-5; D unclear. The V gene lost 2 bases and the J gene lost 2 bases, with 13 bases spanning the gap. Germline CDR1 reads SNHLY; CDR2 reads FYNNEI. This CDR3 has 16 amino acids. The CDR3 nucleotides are TGTGCCAGCAGTGAAAGGGCACGGAGTGGCAATCAGCCCCAGCATTTT. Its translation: CASSERARSGNQPQHF.

The CDR3 loop reads CASSPRTGTTNEKLFF. As DNA, the CDR3 is TGTGCCAGCAGCCCCCGGACAGGAACAACTAATGAAAAACTGTTTTTT. The chain carries TRBV9 and TRBJ1-4; the match to TRBD1 covers 7 bases. V lost 4 bases, J lost 0 bases, and 6 bases stayed unmatched. This CDR3 spans 16 amino acids. Per germline, CDR1 SGDLS and CDR2 YYNGEE. The full variable domain, completed using reference TRBV9 and TRBJ1-4, is DSGVTQTPKHLITATGQRVTLRCSPRSGDLSVYWYQQSLDQGLQFLIQYYNGEERAKGNILERFSAQQFPDLHSELNLSSLELGDSALYFCASSPRTGTTNEKLFFGSGTQLSVL.

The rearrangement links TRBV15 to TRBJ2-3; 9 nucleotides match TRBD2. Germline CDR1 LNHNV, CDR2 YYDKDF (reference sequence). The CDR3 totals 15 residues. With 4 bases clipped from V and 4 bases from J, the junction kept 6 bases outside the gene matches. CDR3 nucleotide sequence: TGTGCCACCAGCAAAGGAGCGGGGGGAGCAGATACGCAGTATTTT. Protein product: CATSKGAGGADTQYF.